The 13 T cell receptor beta chains below come from one sample, sequenced in a study of shared T cell receptors in the human thymus. Only in-frame clones appear in the TCRdb table, and some are missing; sequencing was by immunoSEQ multiplex PCR. This sample has fewer than 700,000 clones, with around 87% found just once. The same data also went into a second study, on human thymus T cells.

Sequences were obtained from thymocytes. The receptors derive from a boy younger than two with a congenital heart defect.

The chain joins TRBV25-1 to TRBJ2-2; 9 bases agree with TRBD1. Trimming at V came to 6 bases and at J to 3 bases, leaving 11 bases not matched to a gene. The germline gives CDR1 MGHDK, CDR2 SYGVNS. The CDR3 runs to 17 residues. In nucleotides, the CDR3 is TGTGCCAGCAGCGACGACCGGGACAGGGTGGACACCGGGGAGCTGTTTTTT. Its protein product is CASSDDRDRVDTGELFF. Supplemented by reference TRBV25-1 and TRBJ2-2, the full variable domain reads EADIYQTPRYLVIGTGKKITLECSQTMGHDKMYWYQQDPGMELHLIHYSYGVNSTEKGDLSSESTVSRIRTEHFPLTLESARPSHTSQYLCASSDDRDRVDTGELFFGEGSRLTVL.

The chain employs TRBV27 and TRBJ2-7, with TRBD1 as a possible D gene (6 bases). V was cut by 7 bases and J by 4 bases, with 26 bases left in between. Germline V gene data show CDR1 as MNHEY and CDR2 as SMNVEV (reference sequence). The CDR3 contains 17 residues. CDR3 sequence: CASTLRGIPPHYYEQYF. Written as DNA, the CDR3 is TGTGCCAGCACCTTGAGGGGGATCCCCCCCCATTATTACGAGCAGTACTTC.

The chain uses TRBV2 and TRBJ2-1, with TRBD2 matching over 8 bases. The CDR3 is 15 residues long. Germline lookup yields CDR1 SNHLY and CDR2 FYNNEI. The V gene end was trimmed by 3 bases and the J gene end by 8 bases; junction bases not matched to a gene: 9. The CDR3 loop is CASSENSGRVHEQFF. The CDR3 coding sequence is TGTGCCAGCAGTGAGAACAGCGGGAGAGTGCATGAGCAGTTCTTC.

The CDR3 region is CASSKTGLVYEQYF. The CDR3 nucleotides read TGTGCCAGCAGTAAGACAGGGCTAGTCTACGAGCAGTACTTC. The chain employs TRBV25-1 and TRBJ2-7; 7 nucleotides align to TRBD1. The germline gives CDR1 MGHDK, CDR2 SYGVNS. The CDR3 covers 14 residues. The junction had 7 bases not matched to a gene; V was cut back by 5 bases and J by 3 bases.

As regards this clone: The germline gene is not matched at one end of the junction; a read error may be the cause. V is TRBV20-1 and J is TRBJ2-5; D gene unclear. Germline V CDR1 and CDR2: DFQATT, SNEGSKA (reference sequence). This CDR3 comprises 11 residues. The CDR3 DNA follows: TGCAGTGCTAAGCCCCAAAAGACCCAGTACTTC. Amino acids: CSAKPQKTQYF.

The gene calls are TRBV4-2 and TRBJ2-2; TRBD2 agrees at 8 bases. V shed 2 bases and J 4 bases; nucleotides not matched to a gene: 6. In germline, CDR1 is LGHNA, CDR2 YNFKEQ. The CDR3 has 16 amino acids. CDR3 region: CASSQSAGDATGELFF. The CDR3 nucleotides read TGTGCCAGCAGCCAATCAGCGGGAGACGCCACCGGGGAGCTGTTTTTT.

The chain employs TRBV4-3 and TRBJ2-7; 10 nucleotides match TRBD2. J gave up 2 bases and V 0 bases, and 4 bases lay outside the gene matches. CDR3 length: 16 amino acids. Germline V lookup: CDR1 LGHNA, CDR2 YSLEER. CDR3 in amino acids: CASSQELSGGAYEQYF. The CDR3 DNA reads as TGCGCCAGCAGCCAAGAACTGAGCGGGGGGGCCTACGAGCAGTACTTC.

V usage is TRBV18 and J usage is TRBJ2-7, with D maybe TRBD1 (6 bases). Trimming removed 3 bases at V and 5 bases at J, with 11 bases between. The CDR3 loop spans 13 amino acids. Germline V gives CDR1 KGHSH, CDR2 LQKENI. The CDR3 DNA is TGTGCCAGCTCACCGCACAGGGTTGACGAGCAGTACTTC. Its protein is CASSPHRVDEQYF.

The chain employs TRBV14 and TRBJ2-6, with 7 nucleotides matching TRBD1. V lost 6 bases to trimming and J lost 0 bases; unmatched junction nucleotides: 17. The germline gives CDR1 SGHDN, CDR2 FVKESK. This CDR3 region has 20 residues. This CDR3 reads CASSPHEGGRSSSGANVLTF. CDR3 nucleotide sequence: TGTGCCAGCAGTCCCCACGAAGGGGGCCGGAGTTCCTCTGGGGCCAACGTCCTGACTTTC.

The chain uses TRBV27 and TRBJ2-5; no clear D gene. The J call may be in error: the DNA end matches TRBJ2-7 better. In germline, CDR1 is MNHEY, CDR2 SMNVEV (reference sequence). The CDR3 runs 13 residues. In nucleotides, the CDR3 is TGTGCCAGCAGTCCCGATAGAGCCTACGAGCAGTACTTC. This codes for CASSPDRAYEQYF.

As concerns this clone: At one end the junction does not follow the germline gene, possibly because of a read error. The chain carries TRBV30 and TRBJ2-5; 9 nucleotides line up with TRBD2. The germline V gene has CDR1 GTSNPN and CDR2 SVGIG (reference sequence). CDR3 length: 11 residues. This chain's CDR3 is CAWSAAGGPHF. The CDR3 nucleotides are TGTGCCTGGAGTGCCGCGGGAGGGCCGCACTTC. The whole variable domain, remainder taken from reference TRBV30 and TRBJ2-5, is SQTIHQWPATLVQPVGSPLSLECTVEGTSNPNLYWYRQAAGRGLQLLFYSVGIGQISSEVPQNLSASRPQDRQFILSSKKLLLSDSGFYLCAWSAAGGPHFGPGTRLLVL.

This clone was seen a few times. The V gene is TRBV10-3, the J gene TRBJ1-1, with TRBD1 matching over 7 bases. The trim removed 6 bases at V and 1 base at J, leaving 5 bases unmatched. Per the germline V gene, CDR1 is ENHRY and CDR2 is SYGVKD. The CDR3 loop spans 14 amino acids. This CDR3 reads CAIRPRDRNTEAFF. Here the CDR3 DNA reads TGTGCCATCAGACCCAGGGACAGGAACACTGAAGCTTTCTTT.

The rearrangement joins TRBV27 to TRBJ2-1, with TRBD2 matching over 10 bases. This CDR3 spans 18 amino acids. V was pared by 5 bases and J by 4 bases, with 14 bases of the junction left unmatched. Germline V gives CDR1 MNHEY, CDR2 SMNVEV (reference sequence). CDR3 sequence reads: CASSPSSGRAPLYNEQFF. The CDR3 DNA follows: TGTGCCAGCAGTCCTTCGAGCGGGAGGGCCCCACTTTACAATGAGCAGTTCTTC.